Included here is one TCR beta chain sequence, with context. As yet, its antigen is unknown. The donors were members of the approximately 120-subject validation cohort (separate from the roughly 660-subject first cohort). Germline CDR1 is SGHRS and CDR2 is YFSETQ. Trimming shortened V by 4 bases and J by 3 bases, and 7 bases separated the two germline ends. There are 12 residues in the CDR3. This specimen belongs to a study of cytomegalovirus exposure and HLA in healthy donors. Study context: A subsequent analysis reported that the 100 to 150 validation repertoires were produced on the same platform that had also been used for the 500 to 700 first-cohort repertoires. Broader study findings: Altogether, 150 to 200 TCR beta chains were recorded as cytomegalovirus-associated.

Only in-frame clones appear in the TCRdb table, and some are missing; sequencing was by immunoSEQ multiplex PCR. The sample has some 160,000 clones; about nine tenths are singletons. The sequenced sample consisted of PBMCs. The V call is TRBV5-1, the J call TRBJ1-1; a possible D gene is TRBD1 (5 bases). The clonotype comes from a man aged 18-30 years in good health and CMV-seronegative. The DNA of the CDR3 is TGCGCCAGCAGCAAGACAGACACTGAAGCTTTCTTT. Translating it yields CASSKTDTEAFF.